A selection of T cell receptor beta chains follows, all from one sample in a study of beta chain features in type 1 diabetes. The data were produced by immunoSEQ multiplex PCR, yet TCRdb's version contains in-frame clones alone and is incomplete. The sample includes 200,000 to 250,000 clones, around 68% of them seen just once. Sequencing was done on a sample of naive CD4+ T cells from blood. The receptors derive from a young man in good health. Both conserved end residues are part of each CDR3. A D gene is named only where the DNA matches it firmly. Size tells how often a clone was seen (once, few, many) or the class of an expanded clone, and some rows leave it out.

>.|TRBJ2-7|TRBV11-2|once
CASSLEMGGYYEQYF
TGTGCCAGCAGCTTAGAGATGGGGGGCTACTACGAGCAGTACTTC
>.|TRBJ1-6|TRBV30|.
CAWGSLLRYGNSPLHF
TGTGCCTGGGGTTCTCTCCTTCGGTACGGGAATTCACCCCTCCACTTT
>TRBD1|TRBJ1-2|TRBV18|.
CASSPDRNYGYTF
TGTGCCAGCTCACCGGACAGGAACTATGGCTACACCTTC
>.|TRBJ2-1|TRBV5-1|.
CASSLDIDNEQFF
TGCGCCAGCAGCTTGGATATTGACAATGAGCAGTTCTTC
>TRBD2|TRBJ2-2|TRBV10-3|.
CAISPGLAGAGELFF
TGTGCCATCAGCCCGGGACTAGCGGGAGCCGGGGAGCTGTTTTTT
>.|TRBJ2-3|TRBV19|.
CASSIGLTDTQYF
TGTGCCAGTAGTATTGGACTCACAGATACGCAGTATTTT
>TRBD2|TRBJ2-7|TRBV29-1|.
CSVALLAGAYEQYF
TGCAGCGTTGCCTTACTAGCGGGAGCCTACGAGCAGTACTTC
>.|TRBJ1-6|TRBV12-5|.
CASGFDNSPLHF
TGTGCTAGTGGTTTTGACAACTCACCCCTCCACTTT
>.|TRBJ2-5|TRBV7-9|.
CASSPEGTSQETQYF
TGTGCCAGCAGCCCTGAGGGGACATCTCAAGAGACCCAGTACTTC
>.|TRBJ2-1|TRBV30|.
CAWSGENEQFF
TGTGCCTGGAGTGGCGAGAATGAGCAGTTCTTC
>.|TRBJ2-6|TRBV18|.
CASSPSRDSYSGANVLTF
TGTGCCAGCTCACCGTCCCGGGACTCGTACTCTGGGGCCAACGTCCTGACTTTC
>.|TRBJ1-2|TRBV29-1|.
CSVEDGNYGYTF
TGCAGCGTTGAAGACGGGAACTATGGCTACACCTTC
>.|TRBJ1-1|TRBV29-1|.
CSVRPRMNTEAFF
TGCAGCGTGAGACCAAGAATGAACACTGAAGCTTTCTTT
>TRBD1|TRBJ2-3|TRBV30|.
CAWSSPGGSTDTQYF
TGTGCCTGGAGTTCGCCAGGGGGATCCACAGATACGCAGTATTTT
>TRBD1|TRBJ1-2|TRBV5-6|.
CASSGDRGIANYGYTF
TGTGCCAGCAGCGGGGACAGGGGAATTGCTAACTATGGCTACACCTTC
>.|TRBJ2-1|TRBV4-3|.
CASSRPTSKAIEQFF
TGCGCCAGCAGCCGCCCGACTAGTAAGGCGATTGAGCAGTTCTTC
>.|TRBJ2-7|TRBV7-9|.
CASSSHYEQYF
TGTGCCAGCAGCTCGCATTACGAGCAGTACTTC
>TRBD1|TRBJ1-1|TRBV30|few
CAWRTTGAEAFF
TGTGCCTGGAGAACCACAGGGGCTGAAGCTTTCTTT
>.|TRBJ2-3|TRBV7-2|.
CASSGMNTQYF
TGTGCCAGCAGCGGTATGAATACGCAGTATTTT
>.|TRBJ2-3|TRBV29-1|few
CSVEAGADTQYF
TGCAGCGTTGAAGCGGGAGCAGATACGCAGTATTTT
>TRBD1|TRBJ1-1|TRBV25-1|few
CASSESGQGNTEAFF
TGTGCCAGCAGTGAATCGGGACAGGGGAACACTGAAGCTTTCTTT
>.|TRBJ2-7|TRBV5-4|.
CASSLVGAGEQYF
TGTGCCAGCAGCTTGGTTGGCGCTGGCGAGCAGTACTTC
>TRBD2|TRBJ2-1|TRBV30|.
CAWIAGGPFEQFF
TGTGCCTGGATAGCGGGAGGGCCTTTTGAGCAGTTCTTC
>.|TRBJ1-1|TRBV29-1|.
CSVGALMNTEAFF
TGCAGCGTAGGGGCTCTCATGAACACTGAAGCTTTCTTT
>TRBD1|TRBJ2-5|TRBV6-6|.
CASSYTLRDRDFDQYF
TGTGCCAGCAGTTACACCCTCCGGGACAGGGATTTTGACCAGTACTTC
>.|TRBJ2-5|TRBV6-5|.
CASSYGLSMKTQYF
TGTGCCAGCAGTTACGGGCTATCGATGAAGACCCAGTACTTC
>.|TRBJ1-5|TRBV10-3|.
CAISESLRNQPQHF
TGTGCCATCAGTGAGTCACTGCGCAATCAGCCCCAGCATTTT
>.|TRBJ2-7|TRBV7-2|.
CASSPRRGRDEQYF
TGTGCCAGCAGCCCACGCCGGGGTAGAGACGAGCAGTACTTC
>TRBD1|TRBJ2-3|TRBV7-9|.
CASSTRTGADTQYF
TGTGCCAGCAGCACGAGGACAGGGGCAGATACGCAGTATTTT
>.|TRBJ2-3|TRBV29-1|.
CSVALTAADTQYF
TGCAGCGTTGCCCTGACAGCCGCAGATACGCAGTATTTT
>.|TRBJ1-1|TRBV30|few
CALGADKMNTEAFF
TGTGCCCTTGGGGCAGATAAGATGAACACTGAAGCTTTCTTT
>.|TRBJ2-1|TRBV20-1|few
CSAARGKQFF
TGCAGTGCTGCGCGGGGTAAGCAGTTCTTC
>.|TRBJ2-5|TRBV5-1|.
CASSLGSSGRETQYF
TGCGCCAGCAGCTTGGGGTCTAGTGGACGAGAGACCCAGTACTTC
>TRBD1|TRBJ2-2|TRBV29-1|.
CSVRQGARHTGELFF
TGCAGCGTTCGACAGGGGGCGCGCCACACCGGGGAGCTGTTTTTT
>.|TRBJ1-1|TRBV2|.
CASNPQGVGTEAFF
TGTGCCAGCAACCCACAGGGAGTAGGCACTGAAGCTTTCTTT
>TRBD2|TRBJ2-1|TRBV29-1|once
CSAGGAVNEQFF
TGCAGCGCCGGGGGGGCGGTCAATGAGCAGTTCTTC
>TRBD2|TRBJ2-7|TRBV5-1|.
CASSSQAGGPYEQYF
TGCGCCAGCAGCTCACAAGCGGGAGGGCCCTACGAGCAGTACTTC
>TRBD1|TRBJ2-2|TRBV29-1|few
CSGRQGDTGELFF
TGCAGCGGGCGACAGGGGGACACCGGGGAGCTGTTTTTT
>TRBD1|TRBJ2-6|TRBV4-3|.
CASSLGTGTSGANVLTF
TGCGCCAGCAGCCTTGGGACAGGAACCTCTGGGGCCAACGTCCTGACTTTC
>.|TRBJ2-1|TRBV14|.
CASSQGYNEQFF
TGTGCCAGCAGCCAGGGGTACAATGAGCAGTTCTTC
>TRBD1|TRBJ1-1|TRBV29-1|.
CSVGNRGATEAFF
TGCAGCGTTGGCAACAGGGGTGCAACTGAAGCTTTCTTT
>TRBD1|TRBJ1-6|TRBV9|.
CASAGGGQLNSPLHF
TGTGCCAGCGCCGGAGGGGGACAGCTCAATTCACCCCTCCACTTT
>.|TRBJ2-5|TRBV12-2|once
CASPIPMRSGGQETQYF
TGTGCAAGTCCCATCCCCATGAGGAGCGGAGGCCAAGAGACCCAGTACTTC
>.|TRBJ2-7|TRBV30|.
CAWGRYEQYF
TGTGCCTGGGGCCGATACGAGCAGTACTTC
>TRBD2|TRBJ2-2|TRBV30|.
CAWSVPSGSTGELFF
TGTGCCTGGAGTGTACCTAGCGGATCCACCGGGGAGCTGTTTTTT
>.|TRBJ2-7|TRBV30|few
CAWNPSNAYEQYF
TGTGCCTGGAACCCGAGCAATGCCTACGAGCAGTACTTC
>.|TRBJ2-5|TRBV30|.
CACSQGTQYF
TGTGCCTGCTCCCAGGGGACCCAGTACTTC